Following are 14 T cell receptor beta chains from one sample sequenced in a study of T cells after yellow fever vaccination. MiXCR, run by TCRdb on the 5' RACE reads, gives a single entry per CDR3 protein. This sample has 510,000 or so distinct CDR3 sequences, with 15% to 20% found just once. Here the sequenced sample was PBMCs, taken 15 days after the yellow fever booster vaccination. The source is a man aged 30 to 45 who received the YFV17D yellow fever vaccine.

The chain carries TRBV24-1 and TRBJ2-1, with 10 bases identical to TRBD2. Germline V lookup: CDR1 KGHDR, CDR2 SFDVKD. The J segment lost 0 bases and the V segment lost 5 bases, leaving 15 bases of the junction unmatched. The CDR3 contains 20 residues. The CDR3 nucleotides read TGTGCCACCAGTGGTCGTCACTCCGGGACTAGCGCCCTCTCCTACAATGAGCAGTTCTTC. Translated: CATSGRHSGTSALSYNEQFF.

This clonotype was observed a few times. The CDR3 DNA follows: TGTGCCAGCAGCCACGCCGGGACAGCGAACACCGGGGAGCTGTTTTTT. This codes for CASSHAGTANTGELFF. V is TRBV7-3 and J is TRBJ2-2; 7 bases are a match to TRBD1. The V and J ends lost 5 bases and 0 bases, in that order; junction bases with no gene match: 6. This CDR3 has 16 amino acids. Germline values: CDR1 SGHTA, CDR2 FQGTGA.

J is TRBJ1-2 and V is TRBV27; a possible D gene is TRBD1 (6 bases). Looked up from germline, CDR1 is MNHEY and CDR2 is SMNVEV (reference sequence). The CDR3 spans 16 residues. Trimming removed 8 bases from V and 0 bases from J, with 19 bases in between. CDR3: CASSDSGTPANYGYTF. CDR3 in DNA: TGTGCCAGCTCAGACTCCGGGACACCAGCTAACTATGGCTACACCTTC.

This rearrangement joins TRBV11-2 to TRBJ2-4; 8 bases are shared with TRBD2. Unmatched junction bases numbered 4, after V lost 5 bases and J lost 4 bases. Germline assignment: CDR1 SGHAT and CDR2 FQNNGV. The CDR3 is made up of 14 amino acids. The CDR3 DNA sequence: TGTGCCAGCAGCCCACGGGGGGGAAAAAACATTCAGTACTTC. As protein: CASSPRGGKNIQYF.

The J gene is TRBJ2-2, the V gene TRBV7-2; D may match TRBD1 or TRBD2 (5 bases each). Trimming pared 5 bases from V and 6 bases from J, leaving 13 bases between. From germline, CDR1 is SGHTA and CDR2 FQGNSA. This CDR3 has 14 residues. CDR3 sequence reads: CASSLKRGAGELFF. The CDR3 DNA is TGTGCCAGCAGCCTAAAGAGGGGAGCCGGGGAGCTGTTTTTT.

V gene TRBV20-1 combines with J gene TRBJ2-3, with a weak D call TRBD2 (5 bases). Trimming took 1 base from V and 6 from J, leaving 14 bases between them. Germline V lookup: CDR1 DFQATT, CDR2 SNEGSKA (reference sequence). This CDR3 has 14 residues. The DNA for the CDR3 is TGCAGTGCTAGAGCTCCGGGATCCGGCGATACGCAGTATTTT. Encoded protein: CSARAPGSGDTQYF.

This clonotype was counted a few times. This chain uses TRBV7-2 with TRBJ2-1, with unresolved D. V lost 1 base to trimming and J lost 11 bases, with 12 bases between them. The CDR3 loop spans 13 amino acids. CDR1 and CDR2 (germline): SGHTA, FQGNSA. The CDR3 DNA reads TGTGCCAGCAGCTTAGAAGGGCCCGGACAGCAGTTCTTC. Its translation: CASSLEGPGQQFF.

This clonotype was counted ten times or more. V and J are TRBV15 and TRBJ2-7; 9 bases align to TRBD1. V shed 3 bases, J shed 3 bases, and the junction held 0 bases outside the gene matches. The CDR3 is 13 residues long. The germline gives CDR1 LNHNV, CDR2 YYDKDF (reference sequence). This chain's CDR3 is CATSRDRGYEQYF. CDR3 sequence (DNA): TGTGCCACCAGCAGGGACAGGGGCTACGAGCAGTACTTC.

This clonotype was picked up a small number of times. J is TRBJ2-4 and V is TRBV4-3, with D tentatively TRBD1 (5 bases). Germline V lookup: CDR1 LGHNA, CDR2 YSLEER. Trimming shortened V by 0 bases and J by 5 bases, and 14 bases separated the two germline ends. The CDR3 contains 16 residues. In nucleotides, the CDR3 is TGCGCCAGCAGCCAAGACCTAGGGGAAGTGGAAAACATTCAGTACTTC. It yields the protein CASSQDLGEVENIQYF.

The V gene is TRBV5-1, the J gene TRBJ1-1, with D perhaps matching TRBD1 (5 bases). V lost 0 bases to trimming and J lost 3 bases, with 12 bases between them. This CDR3 is 15 amino acids long. Germline CDR1 SGHRS, CDR2 YFSETQ. DNA for the CDR3: TGCGCCAGCAGCTTGGAGACGTGGGGGGACACTGAAGCTTTCTTT. This codes for CASSLETWGDTEAFF.

This clonotype showed up many times. This chain links TRBV19 with TRBJ1-1; no reliable D call. The CDR3 extends over 15 amino acids. Trimming removed 5 bases at V and 3 bases at J, with 16 bases between. Germline CDR1 reads LNHDA; CDR2 reads SQIVND (reference sequence). The CDR3 nucleotides read TGTGCCAGTAGTCTCAGACCTAGGCCCGACACTGAAGCTTTCTTT. It encodes CASSLRPRPDTEAFF.

CDR3 DNA: TGTGCCAGCAGTCCCGGACTAGCGGGAGGGGCCTACGAGCAGTACTTC. This encodes CASSPGLAGGAYEQYF. This chain links TRBV6-2 or TRBV6-3 with TRBJ2-7, with TRBD2 matching 15 bases. J gave up 2 bases and V 5 bases, and 4 bases lay outside the gene matches. Germline V CDR1 and CDR2: MNHEY, SVGEGT. The CDR3 runs to 16 residues.

This clonotype has only a few counts. The genes are TRBV5-1 and TRBJ2-2; D is tentatively TRBD1 or TRBD2 (5 bases each). Deletions cut 1 base from V and 7 bases from J, with 17 bases between. The CDR3 is made up of 16 amino acids. The germline V gene encodes CDR1 SGHRS and CDR2 YFSETQ. The CDR3, as DNA: TGCGCCAGCAGCTTGACGGGGCGTTCGGAGGACGGGGAGCTGTTTTTT. Translation gives CASSLTGRSEDGELFF.

V is TRBV7-2 and J is TRBJ2-1; no clear D. This CDR3 has 15 amino acids. V lost 1 base to trimming and J lost 6 bases, with 13 bases between them. The germline gives CDR1 SGHTA, CDR2 FQGNSA. The CDR3 reads CASSLEVFIRNEQFF. The CDR3 DNA reads TGTGCCAGCAGCTTAGAAGTCTTCATCCGCAATGAGCAGTTCTTC.